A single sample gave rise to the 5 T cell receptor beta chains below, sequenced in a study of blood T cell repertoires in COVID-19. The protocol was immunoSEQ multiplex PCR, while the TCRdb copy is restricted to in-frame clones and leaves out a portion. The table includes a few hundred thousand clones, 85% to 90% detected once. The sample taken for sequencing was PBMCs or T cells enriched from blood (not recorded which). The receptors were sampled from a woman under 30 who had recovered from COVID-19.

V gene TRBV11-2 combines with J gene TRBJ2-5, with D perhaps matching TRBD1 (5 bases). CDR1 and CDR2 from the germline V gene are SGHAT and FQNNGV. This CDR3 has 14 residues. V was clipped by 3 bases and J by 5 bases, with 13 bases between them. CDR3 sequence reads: CASSFPGSDETQYF. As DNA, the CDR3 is TGTGCCAGCAGCTTTCCAGGGTCCGACGAGACCCAGTACTTC.

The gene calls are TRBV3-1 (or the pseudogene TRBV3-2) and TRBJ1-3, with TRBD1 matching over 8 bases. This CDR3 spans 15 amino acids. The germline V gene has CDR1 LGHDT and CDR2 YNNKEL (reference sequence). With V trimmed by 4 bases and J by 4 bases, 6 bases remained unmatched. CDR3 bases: TGTGCCAGCAGCCCTACAGGGGGAGGAGGAAACACCATATATTTT. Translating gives CASSPTGGGGNTIYF.

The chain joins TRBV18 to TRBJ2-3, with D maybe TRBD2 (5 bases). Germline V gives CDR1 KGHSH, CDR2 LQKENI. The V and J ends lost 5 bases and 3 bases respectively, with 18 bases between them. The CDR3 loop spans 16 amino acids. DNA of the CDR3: TGTGCCAGCTCATCGCCGGGATCAACCCGGACAGATACGCAGTATTTT. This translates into CASSSPGSTRTDTQYF.

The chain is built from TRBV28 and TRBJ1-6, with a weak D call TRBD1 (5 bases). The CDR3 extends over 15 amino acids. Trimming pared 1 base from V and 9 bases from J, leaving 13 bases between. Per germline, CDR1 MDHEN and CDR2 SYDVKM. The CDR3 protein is CASSLFLGQTSPLHF. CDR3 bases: TGTGCCAGCAGTTTATTCCTCGGACAAACTTCACCCCTCCACTTT.

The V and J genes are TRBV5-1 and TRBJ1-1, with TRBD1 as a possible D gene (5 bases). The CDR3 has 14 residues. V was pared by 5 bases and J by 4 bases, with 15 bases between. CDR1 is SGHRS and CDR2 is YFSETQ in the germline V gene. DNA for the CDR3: TGCGCCAGCAGGGGGCAAGCCGGGGGCACTGAAGCTTTCTTT. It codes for CASRGQAGGTEAFF.